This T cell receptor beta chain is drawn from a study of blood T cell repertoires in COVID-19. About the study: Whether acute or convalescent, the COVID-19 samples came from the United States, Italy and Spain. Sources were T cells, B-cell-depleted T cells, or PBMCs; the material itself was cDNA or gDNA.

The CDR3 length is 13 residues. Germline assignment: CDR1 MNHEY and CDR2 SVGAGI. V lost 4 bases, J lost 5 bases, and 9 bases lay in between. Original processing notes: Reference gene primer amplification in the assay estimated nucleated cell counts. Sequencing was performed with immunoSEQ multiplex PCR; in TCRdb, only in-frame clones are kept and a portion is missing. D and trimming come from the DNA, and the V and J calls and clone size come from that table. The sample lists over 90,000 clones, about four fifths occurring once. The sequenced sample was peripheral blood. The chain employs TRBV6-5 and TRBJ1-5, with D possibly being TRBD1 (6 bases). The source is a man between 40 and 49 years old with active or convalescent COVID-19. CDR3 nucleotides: TGTGCCAGCAGTTCAGGGGATGATCAGCCCCAGCATTTT. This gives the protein CASSSGDDQPQHF.